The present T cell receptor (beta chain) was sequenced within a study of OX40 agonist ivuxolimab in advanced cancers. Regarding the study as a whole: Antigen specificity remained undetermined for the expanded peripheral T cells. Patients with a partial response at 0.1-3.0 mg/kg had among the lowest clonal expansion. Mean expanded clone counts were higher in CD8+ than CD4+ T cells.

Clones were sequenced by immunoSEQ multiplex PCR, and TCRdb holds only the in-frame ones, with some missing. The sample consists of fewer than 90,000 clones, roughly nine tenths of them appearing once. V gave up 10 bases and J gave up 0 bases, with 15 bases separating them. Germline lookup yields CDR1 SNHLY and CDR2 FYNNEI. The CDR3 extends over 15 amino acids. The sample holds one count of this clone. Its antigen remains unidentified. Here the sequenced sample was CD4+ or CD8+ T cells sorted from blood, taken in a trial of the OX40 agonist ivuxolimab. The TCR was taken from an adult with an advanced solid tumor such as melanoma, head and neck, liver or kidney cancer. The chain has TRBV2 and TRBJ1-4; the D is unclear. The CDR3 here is CATNPGDATNEKLFF. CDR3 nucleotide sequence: TGTGCCACCAACCCCGGGGATGCAACTAATGAAAAACTGTTTTTT.